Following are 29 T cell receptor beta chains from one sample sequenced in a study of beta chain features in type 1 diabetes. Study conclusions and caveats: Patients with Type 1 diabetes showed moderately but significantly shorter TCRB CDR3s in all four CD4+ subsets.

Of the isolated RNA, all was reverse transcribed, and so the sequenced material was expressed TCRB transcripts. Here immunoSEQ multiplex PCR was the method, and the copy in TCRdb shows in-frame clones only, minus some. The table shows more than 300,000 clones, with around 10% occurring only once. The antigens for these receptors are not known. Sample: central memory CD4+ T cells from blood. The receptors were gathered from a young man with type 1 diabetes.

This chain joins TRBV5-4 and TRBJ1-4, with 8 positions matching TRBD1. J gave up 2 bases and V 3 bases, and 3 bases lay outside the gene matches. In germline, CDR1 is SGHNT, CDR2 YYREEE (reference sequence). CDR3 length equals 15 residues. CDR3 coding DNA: TGTGCCAGCAGCTCAGGGGGCGCGACTAATGAAAAACTGTTTTTT. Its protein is CASSSGGATNEKLFF.

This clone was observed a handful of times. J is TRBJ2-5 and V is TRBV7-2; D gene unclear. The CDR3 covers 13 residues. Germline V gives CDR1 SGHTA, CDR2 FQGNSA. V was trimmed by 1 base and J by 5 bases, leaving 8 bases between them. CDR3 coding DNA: TGTGCCAGCAGCTTAGGACTCGGGGAGACCCAGTACTTC. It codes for CASSLGLGETQYF.

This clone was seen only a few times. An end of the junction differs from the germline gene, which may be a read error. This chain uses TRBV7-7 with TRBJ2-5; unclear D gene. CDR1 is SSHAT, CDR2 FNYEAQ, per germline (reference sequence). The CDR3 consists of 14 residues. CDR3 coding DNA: TGTGCTAGCAGCTTAGTGGCGCCTTGGGAGACCCAGTACTTC. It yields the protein CASSLVAPWETQYF.

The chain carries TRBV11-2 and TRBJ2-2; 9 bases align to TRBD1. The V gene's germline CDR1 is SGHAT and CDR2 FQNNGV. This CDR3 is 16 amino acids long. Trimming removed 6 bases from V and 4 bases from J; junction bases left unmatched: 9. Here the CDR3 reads CASRPPGTGSTGELFF. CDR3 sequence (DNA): TGTGCCAGCAGACCTCCCGGGACAGGGAGCACCGGGGAGCTGTTTTTT.

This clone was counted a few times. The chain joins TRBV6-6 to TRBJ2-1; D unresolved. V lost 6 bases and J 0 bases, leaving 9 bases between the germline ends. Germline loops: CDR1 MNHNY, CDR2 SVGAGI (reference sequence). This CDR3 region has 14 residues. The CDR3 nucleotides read TGTGCCAGCAGGGGATCGGGCTCCTACAATGAGCAGTTCTTC. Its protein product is CASRGSGSYNEQFF.

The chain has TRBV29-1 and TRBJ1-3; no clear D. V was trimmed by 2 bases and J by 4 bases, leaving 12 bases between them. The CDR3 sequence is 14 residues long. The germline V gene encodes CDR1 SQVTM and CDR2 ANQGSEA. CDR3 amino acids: CSVESVGKGNTIYF. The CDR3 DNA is TGCAGCGTTGAAAGTGTAGGAAAGGGAAACACCATATATTTT.

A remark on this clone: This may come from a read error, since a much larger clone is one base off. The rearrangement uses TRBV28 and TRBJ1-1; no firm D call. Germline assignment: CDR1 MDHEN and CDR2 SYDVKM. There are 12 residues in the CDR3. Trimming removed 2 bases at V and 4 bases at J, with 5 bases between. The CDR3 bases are TGTGCCAGCAGTTTACTCGGCACTGAAGCTTTCTTT. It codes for CASSLLGTEAFF.

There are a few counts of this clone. CDR3 protein: CASSSNREETQYF. The CDR3 DNA reads TGTGCCAGCAGTTCTAACAGAGAAGAGACCCAGTACTTC. This chain links TRBV9 with TRBJ2-5; no reliable D call. The CDR3 has 13 residues. V dropped 5 bases and J dropped 3 bases, with 11 bases sitting between them. CDR1 and CDR2 (germline): SGDLS, YYNGEE.

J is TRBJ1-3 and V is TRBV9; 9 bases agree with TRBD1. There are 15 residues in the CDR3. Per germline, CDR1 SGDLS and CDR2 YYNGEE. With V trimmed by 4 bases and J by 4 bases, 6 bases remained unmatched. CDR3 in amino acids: CASSSRTGAGNTIYF. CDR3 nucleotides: TGTGCCAGCAGCTCCCGGACAGGGGCCGGAAACACCATATATTTT.

The CDR3 is CASSLAPGQGASTDTQYF. The DNA for the CDR3 is TGCGCCAGCAGCTTGGCGCCGGGACAGGGGGCTTCCACAGATACGCAGTATTTT. The J gene is TRBJ2-3, the V gene TRBV5-1; 12 bases align to TRBD1. The CDR3 is 18 residues long. The junction had 7 bases not matched to a gene; V was cut back by 0 bases and J by 2 bases. Germline V gives CDR1 SGHRS, CDR2 YFSETQ.

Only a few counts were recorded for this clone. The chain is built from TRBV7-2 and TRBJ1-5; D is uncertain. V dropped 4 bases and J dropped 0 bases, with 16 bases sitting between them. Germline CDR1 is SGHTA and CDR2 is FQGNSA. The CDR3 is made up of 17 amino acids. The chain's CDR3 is CASSSEGIQYSNQPQHF. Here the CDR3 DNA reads TGTGCCAGCAGCTCAGAGGGTATCCAATATAGCAATCAGCCCCAGCATTTT.

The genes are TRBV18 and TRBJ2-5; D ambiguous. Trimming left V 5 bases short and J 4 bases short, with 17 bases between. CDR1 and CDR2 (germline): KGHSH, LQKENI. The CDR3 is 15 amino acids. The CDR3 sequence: CASSSTRHVGETQYF. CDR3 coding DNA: TGTGCCAGCTCATCGACGCGACATGTGGGAGAGACCCAGTACTTC.

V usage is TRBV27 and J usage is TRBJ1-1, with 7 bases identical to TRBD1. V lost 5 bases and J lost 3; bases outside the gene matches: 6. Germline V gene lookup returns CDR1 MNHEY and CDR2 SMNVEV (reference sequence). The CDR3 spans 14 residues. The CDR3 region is CASSTPGGYTEAFF. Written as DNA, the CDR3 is TGTGCCAGCAGTACCCCAGGGGGTTACACTGAAGCTTTCTTT.

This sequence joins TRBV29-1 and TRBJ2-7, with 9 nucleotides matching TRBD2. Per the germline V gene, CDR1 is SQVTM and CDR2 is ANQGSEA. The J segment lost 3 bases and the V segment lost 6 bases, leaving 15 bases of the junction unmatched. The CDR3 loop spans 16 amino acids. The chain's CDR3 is CSVALLLREGSYEQYF. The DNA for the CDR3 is TGCAGCGTCGCTCTTCTCCTGCGGGAGGGCAGCTACGAGCAGTACTTC.

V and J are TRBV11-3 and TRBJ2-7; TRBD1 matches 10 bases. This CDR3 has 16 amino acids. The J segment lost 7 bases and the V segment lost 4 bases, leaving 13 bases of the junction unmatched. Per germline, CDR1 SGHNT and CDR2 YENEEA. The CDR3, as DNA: TGTGCCAGCAGCTCCCTAAGGACAGGGGGGCCGGGGGAGCAGTACTTC. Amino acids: CASSSLRTGGPGEQYF. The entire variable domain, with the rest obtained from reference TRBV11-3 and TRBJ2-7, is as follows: EAGVVQSPRYKIIEKKQPVAFWCNPISGHNTLYWYLQNLGQGPELLIRYENEEAVDDSQLPKDRFSAERLKGVDSTLKIQPAELGDSAVYLCASSSLRTGGPGEQYFGPGTRLTVT.

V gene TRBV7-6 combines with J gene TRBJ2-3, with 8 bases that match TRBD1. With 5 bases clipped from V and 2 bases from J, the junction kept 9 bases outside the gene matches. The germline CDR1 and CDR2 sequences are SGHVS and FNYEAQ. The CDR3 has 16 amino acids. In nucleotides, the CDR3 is TGTGCCAGCAGCCAGGGGGCCGCAGGCCTCACAGATACGCAGTATTTT. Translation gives CASSQGAAGLTDTQYF.

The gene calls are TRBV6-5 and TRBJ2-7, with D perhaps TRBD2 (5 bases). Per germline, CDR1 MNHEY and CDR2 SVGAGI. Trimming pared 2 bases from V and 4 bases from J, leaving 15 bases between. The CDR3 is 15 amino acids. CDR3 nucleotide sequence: TGTGCCAGCAGTTACGAGGGATCGCTTAGGTACGAGCAGTACTTC. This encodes CASSYEGSLRYEQYF.

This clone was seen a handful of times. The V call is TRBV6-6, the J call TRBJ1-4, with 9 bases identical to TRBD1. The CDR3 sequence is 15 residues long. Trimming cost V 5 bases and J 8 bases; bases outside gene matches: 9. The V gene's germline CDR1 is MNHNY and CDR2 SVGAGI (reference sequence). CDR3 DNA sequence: TGTGCCAGCAGTCTCCGAGGACAGGGGACGGAAAAACTGTTTTTT. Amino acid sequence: CASSLRGQGTEKLFF.

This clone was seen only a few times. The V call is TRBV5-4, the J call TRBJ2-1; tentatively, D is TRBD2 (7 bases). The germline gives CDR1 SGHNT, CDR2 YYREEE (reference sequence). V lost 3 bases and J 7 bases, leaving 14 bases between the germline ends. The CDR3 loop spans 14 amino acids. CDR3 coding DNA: TGTGCCAGCAGCTGGGGGGGGACAAAGAATGAGCAGTTCTTC. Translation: CASSWGGTKNEQFF.

The CDR3 reads CASSLGSPGMETQYF. CDR3 nucleotide sequence: TGTGCCAGCAGCTTAGGCTCTCCGGGTATGGAGACCCAGTACTTC. The V call is TRBV7-9, the J call TRBJ2-5; no clear D gene. Trimming cost V 1 base and J 5 bases, with 14 bases left between them. CDR1 is SEHNR, CDR2 FQNEAQ, per germline (reference sequence). The CDR3 has 15 amino acids.

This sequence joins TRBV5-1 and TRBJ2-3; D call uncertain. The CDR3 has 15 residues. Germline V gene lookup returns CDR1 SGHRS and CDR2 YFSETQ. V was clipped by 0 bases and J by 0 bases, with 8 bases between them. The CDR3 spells CASSLEQISTDTQYF. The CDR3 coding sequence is TGCGCCAGCAGCTTGGAACAGATTAGCACAGATACGCAGTATTTT.

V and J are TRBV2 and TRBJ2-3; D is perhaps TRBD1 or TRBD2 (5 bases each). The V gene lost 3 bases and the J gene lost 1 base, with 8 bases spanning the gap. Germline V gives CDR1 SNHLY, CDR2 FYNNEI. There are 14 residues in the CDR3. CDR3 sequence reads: CASSDQGGTDTQYF. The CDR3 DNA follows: TGTGCCAGCAGTGATCAGGGAGGCACAGATACGCAGTATTTT. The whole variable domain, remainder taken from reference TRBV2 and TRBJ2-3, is EPEVTQTPSHQVTQMGQEVILRCVPISNHLYFYWYRQILGQKVEFLVSFYNNEISEKSEIFDDQFSVERPDGSNFTLKIRSTKLEDSAMYFCASSDQGGTDTQYFGPGTRLTVL.

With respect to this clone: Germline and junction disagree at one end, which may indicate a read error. CDR3 loop: CASSLAGTSGWSF. CDR3 DNA sequence: TGTGCCAGCAGCTTAGCCGGGACTAGCGGGTGGTCTTTT. The chain joins TRBV7-2 to TRBJ2-3; 12 bases match TRBD2. This CDR3 has 13 residues. Per the germline V gene, CDR1 is SGHTA and CDR2 is FQGNSA.

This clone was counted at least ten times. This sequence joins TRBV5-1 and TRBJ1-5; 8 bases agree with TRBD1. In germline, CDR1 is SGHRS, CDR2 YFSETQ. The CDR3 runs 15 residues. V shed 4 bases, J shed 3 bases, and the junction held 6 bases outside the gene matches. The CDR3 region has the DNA TGCGCCAGCAGCCCGACAGGGGATGACAATCAGCCCCAGCATTTT. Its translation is CASSPTGDDNQPQHF.

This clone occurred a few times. CDR3 protein: CASSGSSYGYTF. The CDR3 nucleotides read TGTGCCAGCAGCGGCAGTAGCTATGGCTACACCTTC. This rearrangement joins TRBV5-6 to TRBJ1-2, with D uncertain. This CDR3 region has 12 residues. Germline-derived CDR1 and CDR2 are SGHDT and YYEEEE. Deletions cut 4 bases from V and 4 bases from J, with 8 bases between.

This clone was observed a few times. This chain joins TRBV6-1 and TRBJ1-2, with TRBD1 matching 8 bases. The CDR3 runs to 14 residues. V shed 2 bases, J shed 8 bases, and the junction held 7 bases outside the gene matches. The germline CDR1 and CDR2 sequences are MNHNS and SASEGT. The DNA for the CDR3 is TGTGCCAGCAGTGAAATGCAGGGGGCTGGCGGCTACACCTTC. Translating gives CASSEMQGAGGYTF.

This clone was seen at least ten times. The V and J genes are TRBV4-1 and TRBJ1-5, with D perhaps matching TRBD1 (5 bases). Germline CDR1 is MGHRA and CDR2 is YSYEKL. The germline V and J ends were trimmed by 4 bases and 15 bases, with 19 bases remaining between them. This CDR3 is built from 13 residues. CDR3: CASSLEPGGSGHF. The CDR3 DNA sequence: TGCGCCAGCAGCCTGGAACCCGGGGGGTCAGGGCATTTT.

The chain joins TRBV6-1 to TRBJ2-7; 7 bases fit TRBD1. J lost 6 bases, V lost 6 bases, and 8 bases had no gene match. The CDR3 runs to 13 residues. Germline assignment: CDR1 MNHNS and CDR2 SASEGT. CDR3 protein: CASSRPGGSEQYF. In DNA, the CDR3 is TGTGCCAGCAGCCGACCAGGGGGATCCGAGCAGTACTTC.

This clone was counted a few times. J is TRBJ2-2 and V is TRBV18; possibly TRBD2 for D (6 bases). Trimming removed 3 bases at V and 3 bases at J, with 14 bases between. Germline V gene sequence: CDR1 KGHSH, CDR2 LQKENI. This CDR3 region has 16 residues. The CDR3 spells CASSPMGGGDTGELFF. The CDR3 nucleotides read TGTGCCAGCTCACCGATGGGAGGTGGAGACACCGGGGAGCTGTTTTTT. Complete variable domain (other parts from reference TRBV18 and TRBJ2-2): NAGVMQNPRHLVRRRGQEARLRCSPMKGHSHVYWYRQLPEEGLKFMVYLQKENIIDESGMPKERFSAEFPKEGPSILRIQQVVRGDSAAYFCASSPMGGGDTGELFFGEGSRLTVL.